The clone carrying this TCR beta chain was counted once. Its antigen is unidentified. Sequencing used immunoSEQ multiplex PCR; TCRdb keeps in-frame clones, though not all of them. The table records tens of thousands of clones, over 85% of them present only once. The sample originates from a study of cytomegalovirus exposure and HLA in healthy donors. Study information: Per a later analysis, the roughly 690 first-cohort and some 110 validation repertoires shared one platform. General observations from the study: A few CMV-associated chains proved CMV antigen-specific in vitro. For cytomegalovirus status, the classifier reportedly gave diagnoses with high specificity and sensitivity.

The CDR3 length is 16 residues. The germline V gene encodes CDR1 KGHSH and CDR2 LQKENI. V lost 3 bases and J 8 bases, leaving 19 bases between the germline ends. The sequenced sample consisted of PBMCs. The rearrangement joins TRBV18 to TRBJ1-4, with D unclear. The source is a man younger than 30 in good health and CMV-seronegative. This CDR3 is CASSPLKIPYEEKLFF. CDR3 DNA: TGTGCCAGCTCACCCCTAAAAATTCCCTATGAGGAAAAACTGTTTTTT.